Described below is a single T cell receptor beta chain sequence and its context. Profiling relied on immunoSEQ multiplex PCR, and the TCRdb table lists in-frame clones only, not all of them. In the table there are approximately 70,000 clones, 85% to 90% of which are singletons. The sample is drawn from a study of blood T cell repertoires in COVID-19. Across the study: PBMCs, B-cell-depleted T cells, or T cells provided the cDNA or gDNA that made up the material.

CDR1 is ENHRY and CDR2 is SYGVKD in the germline V gene. The CDR3 totals 13 residues. V was clipped by 6 bases and J by 6 bases; unmatched bases: 6. Material: peripheral blood. This TCR derives from a woman over 75 with active COVID-19. The chain links TRBV10-3 to TRBJ1-2; 8 positions match TRBD1. CDR3 sequence reads: CAISGQGRNGYTF. CDR3 coding DNA: TGTGCCATCAGCGGACAGGGTCGGAATGGCTACACCTTC.